A selection of T cell receptor beta chains follows, all from one sample in a study of vaccination and CD4 T cells after COVID-19. TCRdb re-analysed the PCR reads in MiXCR, keeping a single row per CDR3 protein. The repertoire holds fewer than 25,000 distinct CDR3 sequences, 40% to 45% seen once, with 9.5% to 15% in the top ten. No antigen has been identified for these receptors. The specimen sequenced was CD4+ T cells from blood, cultured in vitro. The receptors derive from a human donor who had recovered from COVID-19. The CDR3 runs from the conserved cysteine through the conserved F or W. A D gene is named only where the DNA matches it firmly. Clone size is given for some rows only: seen once, a few or many times, or a class if the clone is expanded.

few,.,TRBV15,TRBJ2-5,TGTGCCACCAGCAGGACCCCGAGGACAGAAGAGACCCAGTACTTC,CATSRTPRTEETQYF
once,TRBD1,TRBV28,TRBJ1-4,TGTGCCAGCAGTTTCAGTGTCTCGGGACAGGGGGTAAAACTGTTTTTT,CASSFSVSGQGVKLFF
few,.,TRBV10-1,TRBJ2-2,TGCGCCAGCAGTGAAGGAGGAAGCACCGGGGAGCTGTTTTTT,CASSEGGSTGELFF
.,.,TRBV6-5,TRBJ2-7,TGTGCCAGCAGTTACCTCGGACAGCGAAGCCTCAACTACGAGCAGTACTTC,CASSYLGQRSLNYEQYF
few,.,TRBV19,TRBJ1-5,TGTGCCAGTAGTCCTACGGGTTTCAGCAATCAGCCCCAGCATTTT,CASSPTGFSNQPQHF
.,TRBD1,TRBV18,TRBJ1-1,TGTGCCAGCTCACCCGGGGACAGGCTGAACACTGAAGCTTTCTTT,CASSPGDRLNTEAFF
few,TRBD1,TRBV2,TRBJ1-1,TGTGCCAGCAGCCCCAGACAGGGGGGAATGAACACTGAAGCTTTCTTT,CASSPRQGGMNTEAFF
.,TRBD1,TRBV5-1,TRBJ1-1,TGCGCCAGCAGCTTGGGGGAGGACAGGGTAGGTTTCACTGAAGCTTTCTTT,CASSLGEDRVGFTEAFF
.,.,TRBV20-1,TRBJ2-1,TGCAGTGCTAGACCGGGAGAAGCCTACAATGAGCAGTTCTTC,CSARPGEAYNEQFF
.,.,TRBV4-2,TRBJ2-7,TGTGCCAGCAGCCAAAGAGGGTCGGGGGGCTATGACGAGCAGTACTTC,CASSQRGSGGYDEQYF
.,.,TRBV5-8,TRBJ2-5,TGTGCCAGCAGCCTCCGAGCCGACCGCCAAGAGACCCAGTACTTC,CASSLRADRQETQYF
.,TRBD2,TRBV10-3,TRBJ2-7,TGTGCCATCAGTACTAGCGGGAGCTCCTACGAGCAGTACTTC,CAISTSGSSYEQYF
.,.,TRBV7-3,TRBJ2-5,TGTGCCAGCAGCTTAAGTGGGCGGGAGACCCAGTACTTC,CASSLSGRETQYF
.,.,TRBV28,TRBJ2-7,TGTGCCAGCACCTCAAGGGGGGGCTCCTACGAGCAGTACTTC,CASTSRGGSYEQYF
medium-sized,TRBD1,TRBV6-1,TRBJ2-7,TGTGCCAGCAGTGAAGAAATAGGGACAGCCTCCTACGAGCAGTACTTC,CASSEEIGTASYEQYF
few,.,TRBV20-1,TRBJ1-1,TGCAGTGCTAGTCCCCGGAACACTGAAGCTTTCTTT,CSASPRNTEAFF
.,.,TRBV7-2,TRBJ2-7,TGTGCCAGCAGCTCTCAGGGGTTGATCCACGAGCAGTACTTC,CASSSQGLIHEQYF
.,.,TRBV27,TRBJ1-1,TGTGCCAGCAGTACCCTCGGGGGGGGTCCTGAAGCTTTCTTT,CASSTLGGGPEAFF
.,TRBD2,TRBV7-2,TRBJ2-3,TGTGCCAGCAGCCCCCTAGCGGGAGCGGATACGCAGTATTTT,CASSPLAGADTQYF
few,.,TRBV7-2,TRBJ2-3,TGTGCCAGCAGCTCATCTCGCACAGATACGCAGTATTTT,CASSSSRTDTQYF
.,.,TRBV19,TRBJ2-5,TGTGCCAGTAGTACCGCCCTAGTAGGGGGAGAGACCCAGTACTTC,CASSTALVGGETQYF
.,TRBD2,TRBV7-2,TRBJ2-3,TGTGCCAGCAGCTTAACTGGGACTAGCGGAACAGATACGCAGTATTTT,CASSLTGTSGTDTQYF
.,.,TRBV6-5,TRBJ2-2,TGTGCCAGCAGTTACTCGACGACGAACACCGGGGAGCTGTTTTTT,CASSYSTTNTGELFF
few,.,TRBV6-5,TRBJ2-3,TGTGCCAGCAGTTATCGAACCGTATCTAGCACAGATACGCAGTATTTT,CASSYRTVSSTDTQYF
.,.,TRBV19,TRBJ1-5,TGTGCCAGTACGGGAGGTTATAGCAATCAGCCCCAGCATTTT,CASTGGYSNQPQHF
medium-sized,TRBD1,TRBV6-1,TRBJ2-7,TGTGCCCTCGGCTCGGGGGGACAGGGGCGCGAGCAGTACTTC,CALGSGGQGREQYF
once,.,TRBV6-4,TRBJ2-5,TGTGCCAGCAGTGCACCTTGGGGGGACCAAGAGACCCAGTACTTC,CASSAPWGDQETQYF
.,.,TRBV6-2/TRBV6-3,TRBJ1-5,TGTGCCAGCAGCCGCGGGGGTACAAATCAGCCCCAGCATTTT,CASSRGGTNQPQHF
.,TRBD1,TRBV5-1,TRBJ2-3,TGCGCCAGCAGCATCGGGACAGGGCACGATACGCAGTATTTT,CASSIGTGHDTQYF
few,.,TRBV11-2,TRBJ2-7,TGTGCCAGCAGCCCAGGCCCCGGCTCCTACGAGCAGTACTTC,CASSPGPGSYEQYF
.,.,TRBV6-1,TRBJ1-1,TGTGCCAGCACGAAGAACACTGAAGCTTTCTTT,CASTKNTEAFF
.,.,TRBV7-3,TRBJ2-3,TGTGCCAGCAGCCCTAGCGTAACTAGCACAGATACGCAGTATTTT,CASSPSVTSTDTQYF
.,TRBD2,TRBV5-4,TRBJ2-1,TGTGCCAGCAGCCCCGGGGGACTAGCGGCTGTCAATGAGCAGTTCTTC,CASSPGGLAAVNEQFF
.,TRBD1,TRBV19,TRBJ1-5,TGTGCCAGTAGTCCAAGACAGGGACAAGGGGAGCCCCAGCATTTT,CASSPRQGQGEPQHF
.,.,TRBV7-6,TRBJ2-1,TGTGCCAGCAGCCCCGTTACAGGGCCCTCCTACAATGAGCAGTTCTTC,CASSPVTGPSYNEQFF
.,.,TRBV20-1,TRBJ2-7,TGCAGTTTCCTCGGCTCCTACGAGCAGTACTTC,CSFLGSYEQYF
.,TRBD1,TRBV7-2,TRBJ2-1,TGTGCCAGCAGCTTAAGGCAGGGGGCGGCTGACAATGAGCAGTTCTTC,CASSLRQGAADNEQFF
.,.,TRBV7-2,TRBJ2-2,TGTGCCAGCAGTCCGACACACCTGCCGAACACCGGGGAGCTGTTTTTT,CASSPTHLPNTGELFF
.,.,TRBV10-1,TRBJ2-1,TGCGCCAGCAGTGGAAGCCATAACTCCTACAATGAGCAGTTCTTC,CASSGSHNSYNEQFF
.,.,TRBV6-1,TRBJ1-6,TGTGCCAGCAGATCGACAGTCTCCTATAATTCACCCCTCCACTTT,CASRSTVSYNSPLHF
.,.,TRBV5-6,TRBJ2-7,TGTGCCAGCAGCTTGGTAATGCGACCGAACTACGAGCAGTACTTC,CASSLVMRPNYEQYF
few,.,TRBV7-9,TRBJ2-7,TGTGCCACCTCTCTCCCCCAAGTGTCCTACGAGCAGTACTTC,CATSLPQVSYEQYF
.,TRBD1,TRBV12-3/TRBV12-4,TRBJ1-4,TGTGCCAGCAGTGCCCGGACAGGGTCATTGTTTTTT,CASSARTGSLFF
.,.,TRBV28,TRBJ2-2,TGTGCCAGCAGAACTACCGCCGGGGAGCTGTTTTTT,CASRTTAGELFF
.,TRBD2,TRBV12-3/TRBV12-4,TRBJ2-5,TGTGCCAGCAGTCAAATAGCGGGAGGGCCACAAGAGACCCAGTACTTC,CASSQIAGGPQETQYF
.,.,TRBV18,TRBJ2-7,TGTGCCAGCTCACCACCACGGACTCGCTACGAGCAGTACTTC,CASSPPRTRYEQYF
.,TRBD1,TRBV20-1,TRBJ2-5,TGCAGCACACAGGGGATGGGGAAAGAGACCCAGTACTTC,CSTQGMGKETQYF
.,TRBD1,TRBV7-8,TRBJ1-6,TGTGCCAGCAGCTTAGGGGGCTCGACAGGGGGTAATTCACCCCTCCACTTT,CASSLGGSTGGNSPLHF